The 21 T cell receptor beta chains reported below all come from one sample, sequenced in a study of shared clonotypes between healthy human individuals. This table comes from immunoSEQ multiplex PCR, and its TCRdb copy is limited to in-frame clones, with some not included. Seen here are 400,000 to 550,000 clones, around 80% observed once, and the top ten hold roughly 12%. The sequencing input was PBMCs. All receptors come from a woman in her forties in good health. Some clones in this sample may be carry-over from other donors' samples.

The chain has TRBV27 and TRBJ2-1, with TRBD2 identical over 8 bases. Germline CDR1 is MNHEY and CDR2 is SMNVEV (reference sequence). V was clipped by 11 bases and J by 7 bases; unmatched bases: 13. The CDR3 totals 14 residues. CDR3 sequence: CARNPGTRCNEQFF. CDR3 DNA sequence: TGTGCCCGAAACCCCGGGACTAGGTGTAATGAGCAGTTCTTC.

The gene calls are TRBV5-1 and TRBJ2-1; tentatively, D is TRBD1 or TRBD2 (5 bases each). Germline-derived CDR1 and CDR2 are SGHRS and YFSETQ. The CDR3 is made up of 15 amino acids. Trimming left V 4 bases short and J 0 bases short, with 11 bases between. CDR3 bases: TGCGCCAGCAGCGGGGGATTGAGCTCCTACAATGAGCAGTTCTTC. Translating it yields CASSGGLSSYNEQFF.

At least ten counts were recorded for this clone. The rearrangement uses TRBV5-1 and TRBJ2-5; possibly TRBD1 or TRBD2 for D (5 bases each). The CDR3 sequence is 17 residues long. Trimming stripped 0 bases from V and 7 bases from J, with 22 bases between. CDR1 is SGHRS and CDR2 is YFSETQ in the germline V gene. CDR3 protein: CASSLGPSGPTFGTQYF. The CDR3 DNA reads TGCGCCAGCAGCTTGGGCCCCTCGGGACCCACCTTTGGGACCCAGTACTTC. The full variable domain, in which reference TRBV5-1 and TRBJ2-5 provide the parts outside the CDR3, is KAGVTQTPRYLIKTRGQQVTLSCSPISGHRSVSWYQQTPGQGLQFLFEYFSETQRNKGNFPGRFSGRQFSNSRSEMNVSTLELGDSALYLCASSLGPSGPTFGTQYFGPGTRLLVL.

This clone was counted a single time. This may come from a read error, since a much larger clone is one base off. The same CDR3 is also encoded by other DNA sequences in this sample. V gene TRBV19 combines with J gene TRBJ2-7; D possibly uses TRBD1 or TRBD2 (5 bases each). The CDR3 runs to 12 residues. Germline values: CDR1 LNHDA, CDR2 SQIVND (reference sequence). Trimming cost V 6 bases and J 5 bases, with 11 bases left between them. Written as DNA, the CDR3 is TGTGCCAGTAGCCTCAGGGACCACGAGCAGTACTTC. Residues: CASSLRDHEQYF. The whole variable domain, remainder taken from reference TRBV19 and TRBJ2-7, is DGGITQSPKYLFRKEGQNVTLSCEQNLNHDAMYWYRQDPGQGLRLIYYSQIVNDFQKGDIAEGYSVSREKKESFPLTVTSAQKNPTAFYLCASSLRDHEQYFGPGTRLTVT.

V gene TRBV5-4 combines with J gene TRBJ2-5; 7 nucleotides align to TRBD2. Germline V CDR1 and CDR2: SGHNT, YYREEE (reference sequence). CDR3 size: 16 residues. With V trimmed by 0 bases and J by 9 bases, 14 bases remained unmatched. CDR3 DNA: TGTGCCAGCAGCTTGGAGACTAGCAGCCTGTGGGGGGCCCAGTACTTC. Amino acid sequence: CASSLETSSLWGAQYF.

The V and J genes are TRBV9 and TRBJ2-7, with TRBD1 as a possible D gene (5 bases). Germline-derived CDR1 and CDR2 are SGDLS and YYNGEE. V lost 0 bases and J lost 0, with 16 bases in between. This CDR3 is built from 17 residues. This CDR3 is CASSVGVGQGSSYEQYF. CDR3 bases: TGTGCCAGCAGCGTAGGGGTAGGGCAGGGAAGCTCCTACGAGCAGTACTTC. Complete variable domain (other parts from reference TRBV9 and TRBJ2-7): DSGVTQTPKHLITATGQRVTLRCSPRSGDLSVYWYQQSLDQGLQFLIQYYNGEERAKGNILERFSAQQFPDLHSELNLSSLELGDSALYFCASSVGVGQGSSYEQYFGPGTRLTVT.

This chain connects TRBV27 to TRBJ1-1, with a tentative D call TRBD1 (6 bases). Trimming took 7 bases from V and 3 from J, leaving 12 bases between them. Germline V gene sequence: CDR1 MNHEY, CDR2 SMNVEV (reference sequence). The CDR3 totals 13 residues. In DNA, the CDR3 is TGTGCCAGCATCGAGGGGGATCACACTGAAGCTTTCTTT. This encodes CASIEGDHTEAFF.

Comments on this clone: A much larger clone lies a single base off, so this may be a read error. Other nucleotide sequences from this sample produce the same CDR3. V usage is TRBV28 and J usage is TRBJ2-7, with D possibly being TRBD1 or TRBD2 (5 bases each). The CDR3 loop spans 16 amino acids. Trimming shortened V by 6 bases and J by 3 bases, and 21 bases separated the two germline ends. Germline V lookup: CDR1 MDHEN, CDR2 SYDVKM. In DNA form, the CDR3 reads TGTGCCAGCAGGTCTGCGTGGGCAGGGACCTACTACGAGCAGTACTTC. It is translated as CASRSAWAGTYYEQYF.

V and J are TRBV21-1 and TRBJ2-2; the tabulated D call, TRBD2, remains unverified against the DNA. TRBV21-1 is labeled a pseudogene. The CDR3 has 13 residues. Written as DNA, the CDR3 is TGTGCCAGCGGGCGGGAGGTCACCGGGGAGCTGTTTTTT. Protein sequence: CASGREVTGELFF.

A single count supports this clone. V and J are TRBV5-4 and TRBJ1-1, with no clear D. Trimming pared 2 bases from V and 0 bases from J, leaving 11 bases between. Germline values: CDR1 SGHNT, CDR2 YYREEE (reference sequence). This CDR3 contains 15 residues. This CDR3 is CASSLPGMLNTEAFF. The CDR3 DNA reads as TGTGCCAGCAGCTTACCCGGGATGCTGAACACTGAAGCTTTCTTT.

The J gene is TRBJ1-5, the V gene TRBV19; no reliable D call. With 3 bases removed from V and 1 base from J, the gap between germline ends came to 22 bases. The CDR3 is 19 residues long. The V gene's germline CDR1 is LNHDA and CDR2 SQIVND (reference sequence). The CDR3 DNA follows: TGTGCCAGTAGTATCTTTTATCCCTGGCATAGGGTGAGCAATCAGCCCCAGCATTTT. Protein sequence: CASSIFYPWHRVSNQPQHF.

This rearrangement joins TRBV10-2 to TRBJ2-5; D possibly corresponds to TRBD1 (6 bases). Germline CDR1 and CDR2: WSHSY and SAAADI. The CDR3 consists of 11 residues. V lost 7 bases and J lost 4, with 7 bases in between. This chain's CDR3 is CASNRAETQYF. The CDR3 DNA sequence: TGCGCCAGCAACAGGGCAGAGACCCAGTACTTC.

The V call is TRBV15, the J call TRBJ2-7; TRBD1 is a possible D gene (5 bases). Germline V lookup: CDR1 LNHNV, CDR2 YYDKDF (reference sequence). Between the trimmed V and J ends, which lost 1 base and 1 base, there was a span of 11 bases. CDR3 length: 15 residues. Here the CDR3 DNA reads TGTGCCACCAGCAGAGGACAGCCCGATTCCTACGAGCAGTACTTC. Protein: CATSRGQPDSYEQYF.

This clone is a singleton in its sample. The chain has TRBV7-2 and TRBJ2-7, with 7 bases identical to TRBD2. The CDR3 runs to 14 residues. The J segment lost 4 bases and the V segment lost 3 bases, leaving 6 bases of the junction unmatched. The germline V gene has CDR1 SGHTA and CDR2 FQGNSA. This chain's CDR3 is CASSFSGGGYEQYF. For the CDR3, the DNA is TGTGCCAGCAGCTTTAGCGGCGGGGGATACGAGCAGTACTTC. The full variable domain, in which reference TRBV7-2 and TRBJ2-7 provide the parts outside the CDR3, is GAGVSQSPSNKVTEKGKDVELRCDPISGHTALYWYRQSLGQGLEFLIYFQGNSAPDKSGLPSDRFSAERTGGSVSTLTIQRTQQEDSAVYLCASSFSGGGYEQYFGPGTRLTVT.

The chain links TRBV28 to TRBJ2-2; 8 nucleotides line up with TRBD1. The CDR3 sequence is 14 residues long. J was trimmed by 5 bases and V by 6 bases; bases with no gene match: 5. Germline CDR1 is MDHEN and CDR2 is SYDVKM. The CDR3 region has the DNA TGTGCCAGCAGATTCCAGGGGGCAACCGGGGAGCTGTTTTTT. Protein product: CASRFQGATGELFF.

In this sample, this clone turned up many times. The V gene is TRBV7-9, the J gene TRBJ1-1; 7 bases match TRBD1. V dropped 5 bases and J dropped 3; count of bases not matched to a gene: 12. Germline V lookup: CDR1 SEHNR, CDR2 FQNEAQ (reference sequence). CDR3 length equals 16 residues. CDR3 in amino acids: CASSPRGGSQYTEAFF. The CDR3 coding sequence is TGTGCCAGCAGCCCCAGGGGGGGCAGCCAGTACACTGAAGCTTTCTTT. The full variable domain, with the rest looked up from reference TRBV7-9 and TRBJ1-1, is DTGVSQNPRHKITKRGQNVTFRCDPISEHNRLYWYRQTLGQGPEFLTYFQNEAQLEKSRLLSDRFSAERPKGSFSTLEIQRTEQGDSAMYLCASSPRGGSQYTEAFFGQGTRLTVV.

The chain couples TRBV19 to TRBJ2-7; D assignment may be TRBD1 or TRBD2 (5 bases each). The V end was cut by 4 bases, the J end by 5 bases, with 12 bases between. Looked up from germline, CDR1 is LNHDA and CDR2 is SQIVND (reference sequence). The CDR3 totals 13 residues. This chain's CDR3 is CASSKGHGDEQYF. In DNA form, the CDR3 reads TGTGCCAGTAGTAAGGGGCACGGGGACGAGCAGTACTTC.

The chain uses TRBV7-3 and TRBJ2-6; D is perhaps TRBD1 or TRBD2 (5 bases each). CDR3 length equals 19 residues. Germline loops: CDR1 SGHTA, CDR2 FQGTGA. Trimming stripped 3 bases from V and 1 base from J, with 19 bases between. The CDR3 protein is CASSFSIGDEGSGANVLTF. DNA for the CDR3: TGTGCCAGCAGCTTTTCAATTGGGGACGAAGGGTCTGGGGCCAACGTCCTGACTTTC.

The rearrangement joins TRBV4-1 to TRBJ2-7; TRBD1 matches 9 bases. V dropped 0 bases and J dropped 3; count of bases not matched to a gene: 6. The CDR3 covers 16 residues. CDR1 and CDR2 (germline): MGHRA, YSYEKL. The CDR3 DNA is TGCGCCAGCAGCCAAGAGCGGGGACAGGGAGGCTACGAGCAGTACTTC. Its translation is CASSQERGQGGYEQYF.

V is TRBV29-1 and J is TRBJ1-3; D gene unclear. This CDR3 is 12 amino acids long. CDR1 SQVTM and CDR2 ANQGSEA come from the germline V gene. The V end was cut by 5 bases, the J end by 3 bases, with 8 bases between. The CDR3 nucleotides read TGCAGCGTTCATGAAAATGGAAACACCATATATTTT. Its translation: CSVHENGNTIYF.

The table lists this clone with a count of one. The chain has TRBV28 and TRBJ1-4; D is unresolved. The CDR3 has 16 residues. Germline CDR1 is MDHEN and CDR2 is SYDVKM. V was trimmed by 5 bases and J by 2 bases, leaving 15 bases between them. The CDR3 spells CASSTTGWATNEKLFF. The DNA of the CDR3 is TGTGCCAGCAGTACCACCGGGTGGGCCACTAATGAAAAACTGTTTTTT.